This TCR beta chain was recorded in a study of blood T cells in healthy people across ages. It was with a sample-barcoded 5' primer and a J-beta primer mix that a second PCR of roughly 7 to 11 cycles was run. Each cDNA molecule, via a template-switch adaptor with 12 random nucleotides, was tagged. Every sample produced at least 2.5 million CDR3-containing paired-end reads. TCRdb recomputed calls from the 5' RACE reads with MiXCR, one row per CDR3 protein. The sample carries approximately 1.5 million distinct CDR3 sequences, about 31% recorded once. Between the trimmed V and J ends, which lost 1 base and 8 bases, there was a span of 14 bases. The CDR3 is 14 amino acids. Only a few counts were recorded for this clonotype.

The clonotype originates from a woman aged 25-40 years in good health. What was sequenced was blood. The chain has TRBV12-3 or TRBV12-4 and TRBJ1-2; D uncertain. The CDR3 sequence is CASSLDFGSIGYTF. The CDR3 DNA follows: TGTGCCAGCAGTTTAGATTTCGGTTCGATAGGCTACACCTTC.